This TCR beta chain appears in the sequencing data of a study of T cells after yellow fever vaccination. The study made its TCR cDNA through 5'RACE template switching. That step introduced a universal primer site along with UMIs. TCRdb processed the 5' RACE reads anew with MiXCR; each CDR3 protein has one entry. The profile shows 300,000 to 400,000 distinct CDR3 sequences, approximately 4.2% of them singletons. Trimming took 6 bases from V and 4 from J, leaving 15 bases between them. The CDR3 has 13 amino acids. Germline CDR1 reads DFQATT; CDR2 reads SNEGSKA (reference sequence). The chain couples TRBV20-1 to TRBJ2-5, with unresolved D. The sample in question was PBMCs, obtained 5 days after the yellow fever booster vaccination. This clonotype originated in a man aged 18 to 29 who received the YFV17D yellow fever vaccine. This CDR3 reads CSAYQAVGETQYF. The CDR3 DNA reads as TGCAGTGCATACCAGGCGGTGGGAGAGACCCAGTACTTC.